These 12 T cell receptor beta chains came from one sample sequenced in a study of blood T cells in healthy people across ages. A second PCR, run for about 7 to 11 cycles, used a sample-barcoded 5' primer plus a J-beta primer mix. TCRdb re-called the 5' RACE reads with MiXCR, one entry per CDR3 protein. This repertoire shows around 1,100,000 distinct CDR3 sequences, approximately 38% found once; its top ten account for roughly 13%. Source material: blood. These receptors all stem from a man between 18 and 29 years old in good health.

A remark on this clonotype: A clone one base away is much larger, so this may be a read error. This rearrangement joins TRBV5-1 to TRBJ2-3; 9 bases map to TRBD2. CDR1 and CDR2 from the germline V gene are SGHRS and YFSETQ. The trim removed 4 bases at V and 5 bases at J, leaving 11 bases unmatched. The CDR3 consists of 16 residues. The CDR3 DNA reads TGCGCCAGCAGCCCCCGGACTAGCGAGGTTGGAGATACGCAGTATTTT. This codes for CASSPRTSEVGDTQYF.

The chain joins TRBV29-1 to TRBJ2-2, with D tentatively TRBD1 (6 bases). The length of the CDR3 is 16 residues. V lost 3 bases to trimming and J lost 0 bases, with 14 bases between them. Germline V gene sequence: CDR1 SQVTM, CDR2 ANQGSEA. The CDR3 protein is CSVELGHSANTGELFF. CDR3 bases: TGCAGCGTTGAGTTGGGACACTCGGCGAACACCGGGGAGCTGTTTTTT.

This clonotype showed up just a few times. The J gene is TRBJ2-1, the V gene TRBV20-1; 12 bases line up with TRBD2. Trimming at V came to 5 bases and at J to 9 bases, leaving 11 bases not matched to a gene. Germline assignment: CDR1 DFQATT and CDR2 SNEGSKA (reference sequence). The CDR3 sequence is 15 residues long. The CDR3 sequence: CSALLPSGGAVEQFF. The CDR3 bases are TGCAGTGCTCTTCTCCCTAGCGGGGGGGCCGTTGAGCAGTTCTTC.

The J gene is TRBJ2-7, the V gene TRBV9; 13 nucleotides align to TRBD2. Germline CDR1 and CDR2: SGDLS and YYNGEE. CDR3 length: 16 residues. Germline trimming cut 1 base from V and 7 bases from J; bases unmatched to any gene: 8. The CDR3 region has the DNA TGTGCCAGCAGCGTATTTGGGACTAGCGGGGACAATGAGCAGTACTTC. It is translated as CASSVFGTSGDNEQYF. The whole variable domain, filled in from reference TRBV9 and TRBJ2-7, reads DSGVTQTPKHLITATGQRVTLRCSPRSGDLSVYWYQQSLDQGLQFLIQYYNGEERAKGNILERFSAQQFPDLHSELNLSSLELGDSALYFCASSVFGTSGDNEQYFGPGTRLTVT.

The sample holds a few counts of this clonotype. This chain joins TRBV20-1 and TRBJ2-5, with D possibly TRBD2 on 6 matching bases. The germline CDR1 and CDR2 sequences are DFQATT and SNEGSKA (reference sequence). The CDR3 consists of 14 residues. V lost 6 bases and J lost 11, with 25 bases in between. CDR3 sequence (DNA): TGCAGTGCCAGGAGGAGGGCGTTCTACAATGAGCAGTACTTC. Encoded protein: CSARRRAFYNEQYF.

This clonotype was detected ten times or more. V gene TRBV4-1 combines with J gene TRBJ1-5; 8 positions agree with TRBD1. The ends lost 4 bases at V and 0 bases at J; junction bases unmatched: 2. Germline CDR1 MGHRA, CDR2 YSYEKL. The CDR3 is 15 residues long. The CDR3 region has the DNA TGCGCCAGCAGCCGGACAGGGAATAGCAATCAGCCCCAGCATTTT. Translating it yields CASSRTGNSNQPQHF.

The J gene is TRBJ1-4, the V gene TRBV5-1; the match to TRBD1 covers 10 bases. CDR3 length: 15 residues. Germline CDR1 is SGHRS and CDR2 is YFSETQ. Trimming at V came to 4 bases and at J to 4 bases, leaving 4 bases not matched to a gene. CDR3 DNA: TGCGCCAGCAGCACCGGGACAGGGGATAATGAAAAACTGTTTTTT. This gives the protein CASSTGTGDNEKLFF.

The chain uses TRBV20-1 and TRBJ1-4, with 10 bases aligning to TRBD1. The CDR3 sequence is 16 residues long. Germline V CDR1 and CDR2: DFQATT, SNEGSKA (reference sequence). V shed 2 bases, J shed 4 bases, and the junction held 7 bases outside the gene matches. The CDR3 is CSARRDRGKDNEKLFF. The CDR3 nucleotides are TGCAGTGCTAGACGGGACAGGGGAAAGGATAATGAAAAACTGTTTTTT.

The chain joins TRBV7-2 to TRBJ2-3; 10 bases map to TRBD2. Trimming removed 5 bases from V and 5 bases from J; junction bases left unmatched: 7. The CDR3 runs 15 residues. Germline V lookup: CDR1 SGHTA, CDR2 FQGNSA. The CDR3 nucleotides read TGTGCCAGCAGCCAGCGGGGGGGCGGGGGAGATACGCAGTATTTT. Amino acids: CASSQRGGGGDTQYF.

The CDR3 DNA sequence: TGCGCCAGCAGCCAGGATGCACTCGGTCGCACAGATACGCAGTATTTT. The encoded protein is CASSQDALGRTDTQYF. The V call is TRBV4-3, the J call TRBJ2-3; the D is unclear. The V end lost 3 bases, the J end lost 1 base, and 14 bases lay between the germline ends. This CDR3 has 16 residues. Per germline, CDR1 LGHNA and CDR2 YSLEER.

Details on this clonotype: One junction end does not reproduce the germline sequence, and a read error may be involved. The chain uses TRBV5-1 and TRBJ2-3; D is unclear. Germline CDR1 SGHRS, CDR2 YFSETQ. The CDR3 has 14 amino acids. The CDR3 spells CASSLGQHTDTRYF. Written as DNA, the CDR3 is TGCGCCAGCAGCTTGGGGCAGCACACAGATACGCGGTATTTT.

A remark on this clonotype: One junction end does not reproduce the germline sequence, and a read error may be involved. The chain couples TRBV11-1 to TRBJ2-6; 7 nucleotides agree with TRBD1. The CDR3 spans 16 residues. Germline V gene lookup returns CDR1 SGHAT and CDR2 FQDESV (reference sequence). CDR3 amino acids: CANSYGTASGANVLTF. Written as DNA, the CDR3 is TGTGCCAACAGCTACGGGACAGCCTCTGGGGCCAACGTCCTGACTTTC. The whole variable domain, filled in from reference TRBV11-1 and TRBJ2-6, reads EAEVAQSPRYKITEKSQAVAFWCDPISGHATLYWYRQILGQGPELLVQFQDESVVDDSQLPKDRFSAERLKGVDSTLKIQPAELGDSAMYLCANSYGTASGANVLTFGAGSRLTVL.